What follows are 10 T cell receptor beta chains derived from one specimen sequenced in a study of CD8 T cells in Susac syndrome. RNA amounts of about 0.5 to 1 ug underwent reverse transcription with random hexamers. TCRdb called the immunoSEQ multiplex PCR reads again in MiXCR, with one record for every CDR3 protein. The profile shows roughly 200,000 distinct CDR3 sequences, 90% to 95% of them singletons. Sequenced material: CD4+ T cells from PBMCs. These receptors came from a human donor in good health.

This chain uses TRBV27 with TRBJ2-7, with D possibly matching TRBD1 (6 bases). The germline V and J ends were trimmed by 7 bases and 0 bases, with 22 bases remaining between them. The CDR3 is made up of 17 amino acids. CDR1 is MNHEY, CDR2 SMNVEV, per germline (reference sequence). CDR3: CASMGTGKVETSYEQYF. Here the CDR3 DNA reads TGTGCCAGCATGGGAACAGGGAAAGTGGAGACCTCCTACGAGCAGTACTTC.

The genes are TRBV13 and TRBJ1-3; D not resolved. Germline lookup yields CDR1 PRHDT and CDR2 FYEKMQ (reference sequence). This CDR3 spans 17 amino acids. Trimming removed 2 bases at V and 0 bases at J, with 14 bases between. CDR3 protein: CASSLKRAASSGNTIYF. CDR3 bases: TGTGCCAGCAGCTTAAAGAGGGCGGCGAGCTCTGGAAACACCATATATTTT.

The V gene is TRBV3-1, the J gene TRBJ1-1, with D possibly matching TRBD1 (5 bases). The germline V gene has CDR1 LGHDT and CDR2 YNNKEL (reference sequence). The V and J ends lost 4 bases and 3 bases respectively, with 12 bases between them. The CDR3 runs 14 residues. The CDR3 loop is CASSPRDGYTEAFF. The CDR3 nucleotides read TGTGCCAGCAGCCCGAGGGACGGCTACACTGAAGCTTTCTTT.

The chain couples TRBV7-9 to TRBJ1-6, with no clear D. In germline, CDR1 is SEHNR, CDR2 FQNEAQ (reference sequence). The CDR3 is made up of 14 amino acids. Trimming removed 3 bases from V and 7 bases from J, with 10 bases in between. CDR3 amino acids: CASSFGGENSPLHF. For the CDR3, the DNA is TGTGCCAGCAGCTTTGGAGGTGAAAATTCACCCCTCCACTTT.

J is TRBJ1-1 and V is TRBV5-1, with no clear D. The CDR3 consists of 14 residues. V lost 7 bases and J lost 4, with 17 bases in between. Germline V gives CDR1 SGHRS, CDR2 YFSETQ. The CDR3: CASRTQPMSTEAFF. CDR3 coding DNA: TGCGCCAGCCGCACGCAGCCAATGAGCACTGAAGCTTTCTTT. Using reference TRBV5-1 and TRBJ1-1 for the parts outside the CDR3, the full variable domain is KAGVTQTPRYLIKTRGQQVTLSCSPISGHRSVSWYQQTPGQGLQFLFEYFSETQRNKGNFPGRFSGRQFSNSRSEMNVSTLELGDSALYLCASRTQPMSTEAFFGQGTRLTVV.

The chain joins TRBV3-1 to TRBJ2-3; D is possibly TRBD2 (6 bases). This CDR3 contains 17 residues. CDR1 is LGHDT, CDR2 YNNKEL, per germline (reference sequence). Trimming shortened V by 0 bases and J by 0 bases, and 13 bases separated the two germline ends. In nucleotides, the CDR3 is TGTGCCAGCAGCCAAGAGATCCGGGGGTCTAGCACAGATACGCAGTATTTT. Translating gives CASSQEIRGSSTDTQYF.

J is TRBJ2-2 and V is TRBV24-1; D is unresolved. The length of the CDR3 is 13 residues. V lost 5 bases and J 5 bases, leaving 8 bases between the germline ends. Germline V gene sequence: CDR1 KGHDR, CDR2 SFDVKD. CDR3 in DNA: TGTGCCACCAGTGTAGATGGAACCGGGGAGCTGTTTTTT. Protein sequence: CATSVDGTGELFF.

The J gene is TRBJ1-2, the V gene TRBV12-3 or TRBV12-4; TRBD1 matches at 7 bases. The CDR3 contains 18 residues. V was clipped by 3 bases and J by 4 bases; unmatched bases: 17. This CDR3 is CASSFNPRRTGLIYGYTF. CDR3 DNA: TGTGCCAGCAGTTTCAACCCACGCCGGACAGGCCTGATCTATGGCTACACCTTC.

V is TRBV2 and J is TRBJ1-6, with D maybe TRBD1 (5 bases). The CDR3 loop spans 15 amino acids. Trimming took 2 bases from V and 7 from J, leaving 12 bases between them. CDR1 SNHLY and CDR2 FYNNEI come from the germline V gene. CDR3 DNA: TGTGCCAGCAGTGAATCGGGGACCCCGAATTCACCCCTCCACTTT. Protein: CASSESGTPNSPLHF. Together with reference TRBV2 and TRBJ1-6, the CDR3 gives the full variable domain: EPEVTQTPSHQVTQMGQEVILRCVPISNHLYFYWYRQILGQKVEFLVSFYNNEISEKSEIFDDQFSVERPDGSNFTLKIRSTKLEDSAMYFCASSESGTPNSPLHFGNGTRLTVT.

The V and J genes are TRBV9 and TRBJ1-2, with 7 bases lining up with TRBD1. The V segment lost 4 bases and the J segment 7 bases; nucleotides outside the gene matches: 10. From germline, CDR1 is SGDLS and CDR2 YYNGEE. The CDR3 has 14 residues. The CDR3 sequence is CASSFGQDAGGYTF. CDR3 DNA sequence: TGTGCCAGCAGCTTCGGACAGGATGCCGGTGGCTACACCTTC.